A selection of T cell receptor beta chains follows, all from one sample in a study of identical twins. TCRdb independently ran MiXCR on the 5' RACE reads; one entry per CDR3 protein. The sample shows about 890,000 distinct CDR3 sequences, 10% to 15% of them seen only once. These data also formed part of another study, on yellow fever vaccine responses in identical twins.

The sequencing sample was made of PBMCs. The receptors were gathered from a woman aged 18-29 years in good health. Each CDR3 is given with its conserved first and last residue.

v_call	j_call	cdr3_aa
TRBV27	TRBJ2-1	CASTPRGERYNEQFF
TRBV6-1	TRBJ2-1	CASRPPGPSRSDEQFF
TRBV19	TRBJ1-2	CASTQQTANYGYTF
TRBV10-2	TRBJ1-5	CASSEAQGRQPQHF
TRBV6-4	TRBJ2-3	CASSELAGGRADTQYF
TRBV15	TRBJ2-1	CATSTILAASYNEQFF
TRBV5-1	TRBJ1-4	CASSPSPNEKLFF
TRBV10-3	TRBJ1-6	CAIHRGTDNSPLHF
TRBV7-9	TRBJ1-1	CASSKTVNTEAFF
TRBV4-1	TRBJ2-1	CASSPTVAGDGYNEQFF
TRBV5-1	TRBJ2-4	CASSFLLRRPQAKNIQYF
TRBV6-1	TRBJ1-5	CASMRELNQPQHF
TRBV10-3	TRBJ1-1	CAISENRPLGAFF
TRBV7-9	TRBJ1-2	CASSLGTGEFYGYTF
TRBV7-8	TRBJ1-5	CASSPWPDSNQPQHF
TRBV29-1	TRBJ2-1	CSVEITYNEQFF
TRBV12-3/TRBV12-4	TRBJ1-2	CASNSGSGYTF
TRBV2	TRBJ1-6	CASSEDRVNNSPLHF
TRBV5-1	TRBJ2-1	CASSLLAEKYNEQFF
TRBV12-3/TRBV12-4	TRBJ1-1	CASSFKNGVGAFF
TRBV5-1	TRBJ2-3	CAICSAALSHTQYF
TRBV4-1	TRBJ2-1	CASSQEGRGRNEQFF
TRBV20-1	TRBJ2-5	CSARLTGTQYF
TRBV3-1	TRBJ2-1	CASSHYAGLNEQFF
TRBV11-3	TRBJ2-5	CASSLETGKRETQYF
TRBV20-1	TRBJ2-5	CSAREGIQETQYF
TRBV2	TRBJ2-2	CATQSVDSNTGELFF
TRBV29-1	TRBJ2-2	CSVLADTANTGELFF
TRBV21-1	TRBJ2-5	CASSKRGGGPETQYF
TRBV6-5	TRBJ2-7	CASSYSSGNSGEQYF
TRBV6-5	TRBJ1-6	CASTNPQGSGSPLHF
TRBV6-5	TRBJ2-3	CASRPGQGWGTDTQYF
TRBV12-3/TRBV12-4	TRBJ1-3	CASTLRGSGNTIYF
TRBV6-2/TRBV6-3	TRBJ2-1	CASSYSGVGSVVGAYNEQFF
TRBV4-2	TRBJ2-3	CASSQEASGRVLGATDTQYF
TRBV6-2/TRBV6-3	TRBJ1-5	CASSYVPTNQPQHF
TRBV9	TRBJ1-1	CASSVIGANTEAFF
TRBV12-3/TRBV12-4	TRBJ1-4	CASSYNRGEKLFF
TRBV7-2	TRBJ1-1	CASSLDYGSTEAFF
TRBV20-1	TRBJ2-5	CSARRLAGSQETQYF
TRBV5-1	TRBJ2-3	CASSLAGTGRPGTDTQYF
TRBV29-1	TRBJ2-7	CSIKRGNEQYF
TRBV6-5	TRBJ2-2	CASSYSFTGELFF
TRBV20-1	TRBJ1-1	CSARGTGLSEAFF
TRBV27	TRBJ1-6	CASSRRDTDSPLHF
TRBV6-1	TRBJ2-1	CASRPNSGADNEQFF
TRBV5-1	TRBJ2-7	CASSSSFLRYEQYF
TRBV4-1	TRBJ2-1	CASSPDRGYEQFF
TRBV3-1	TRBJ2-7	CASSQDQSSGTSYEQYF
TRBV7-9	TRBJ2-3	CASSLAVAGATDTQYF
TRBV20-1	TRBJ2-3	CSARTPGGTDTQYF
TRBV20-1	TRBJ2-7	CSASPGLAGADYEQYF
TRBV28	TRBJ2-1	CASSPGTRGYNEQFF
TRBV28	TRBJ2-1	CASSSSAPTSGSIHEQFF
TRBV29-1	TRBJ2-3	CSVDERDGSDTQYF